Listed below are T cell receptor beta chains from one sample, sequenced in a study of cytomegalovirus exposure and HLA in healthy donors. Method: immunoSEQ multiplex PCR; TCRdb's copy keeps in-frame clones and lacks some. The data contain roughly 120,000 clones, around 80% of them seen just once; the ten biggest clones take up 1.9%. Source material: PBMCs. These receptors all come from a man aged 45-60 years in good health and CMV-seronegative. Each CDR3 is given with its conserved first and last residue. Fields, in order: clone size, D gene, J gene, V gene, CDR3 DNA, CDR3 protein. A D gene is named only where the DNA matches it firmly. Size is omitted from some rows. Given values are once, few, many or a class for expanded clones.

.	TRBD1	TRBJ2-5	TRBV7-2	TGTGCCAGCAGCTTGGACAGGGGGCAAGAGACCCAGTACTTC	CASSLDRGQETQYF
few	.	TRBJ2-7	TRBV18	TGTGCCAGCTCACCCCTAATAGGGGACGAGCAGTACTTC	CASSPLIGDEQYF
.	TRBD1	TRBJ1-1	TRBV15	TGTGCCACCAGCAGATCACAGGGGGTGGAAGCTTTCTTT	CATSRSQGVEAFF
.	TRBD2	TRBJ2-3	TRBV12-5	TGTGCTAGTGGTTTGGGGACTAGCGGGGGGGATACGCAGTATTTT	CASGLGTSGGDTQYF
.	.	TRBJ1-4	TRBV4-3	TGCGCCAGCAGCCAAGATACCGGGTCTAATGAAAAACTGTTTTTT	CASSQDTGSNEKLFF
.	.	TRBJ2-1	TRBV7-2	TGTGCCAGCAGCTTAGCCGGGGGGCTCTACAATGAGCAGTTCTTC	CASSLAGGLYNEQFF
.	.	TRBJ1-5	TRBV18	TGTGCCAGCTCACCAAGGGCGGGCCCCTCCAATCAGCCCCAGCATTTT	CASSPRAGPSNQPQHF
.	.	TRBJ1-3	TRBV9	TGTGCCAGCAGCGAGGACAGATCCTTACTGAGGAACACCATATATTTT	CASSEDRSLLRNTIYF
.	TRBD1	TRBJ2-5	TRBV5-6	TGTGCCAGCAGCTTGGGGGACAGGGGAGAGGCCCAGTACTTC	CASSLGDRGEAQYF
.	TRBD1	TRBJ1-5	TRBV6-5	TGTGCCAGCAGTCCGACAGGGGCAGGGAATCAGCCCCAGCATTTT	CASSPTGAGNQPQHF
once	TRBD1	TRBJ1-2	TRBV10-3	TGTGCCATCAGTGAGTCGAAGACAGGGGGCGCGACCTATGGCTACACCTTC	CAISESKTGGATYGYTF
.	.	TRBJ1-2	TRBV10-3	TGTGCCATCAGTGAGTCGGGAGTGGTAGGAGGCTACACCTTC	CAISESGVVGGYTF
.	.	TRBJ1-2	TRBV7-9	TGTTCCAGCAGCTCAATGAACTATGGCTACACCTTC	CSSSSMNYGYTF
.	TRBD2	TRBJ2-1	TRBV7-3	TGTGCCAGCAGCTCCCTAGCGGGGGGGTACCTGGATGAGCAGTTCTTC	CASSSLAGGYLDEQFF
few	TRBD2	TRBJ2-7	TRBV7-2	TGTGCCAGCAGCCTAAGGGCTAGCGGGTACGAGCAGTACTTC	CASSLRASGYEQYF
.	.	TRBJ1-1	TRBV5-4	TGTGCCAGCTCCCCGGGAAGTAACATGAACACTGAAGCTTTCTTT	CASSPGSNMNTEAFF
once	TRBD1	TRBJ2-3	TRBV29-1	TGCAGCGCCCGGACAGGAGAGTCGGCGGATACGCAGTATTTT	CSARTGESADTQYF
once	.	TRBJ2-5	TRBV28	TGTGCCAGCAGTCTCCCGGGGGGCCTCCAAGAGACCCAGTACTTC	CASSLPGGLQETQYF
.	.	TRBJ1-4	TRBV6-6	TGTGCCAGCAGTCCAGCCAGGTCGAATGAAAAACTGTTTTTT	CASSPARSNEKLFF
.	.	TRBJ1-2	TRBV4-1	TGCGCCAGCAGCCAAGCCCCAGGAAACTATGGCTACACCTTC	CASSQAPGNYGYTF
.	TRBD1	TRBJ1-4	TRBV19	TGTGCCAGTAGTAGGGGCCTTGGGACAGCTAATGAAAAACTGTTTTTT	CASSRGLGTANEKLFF